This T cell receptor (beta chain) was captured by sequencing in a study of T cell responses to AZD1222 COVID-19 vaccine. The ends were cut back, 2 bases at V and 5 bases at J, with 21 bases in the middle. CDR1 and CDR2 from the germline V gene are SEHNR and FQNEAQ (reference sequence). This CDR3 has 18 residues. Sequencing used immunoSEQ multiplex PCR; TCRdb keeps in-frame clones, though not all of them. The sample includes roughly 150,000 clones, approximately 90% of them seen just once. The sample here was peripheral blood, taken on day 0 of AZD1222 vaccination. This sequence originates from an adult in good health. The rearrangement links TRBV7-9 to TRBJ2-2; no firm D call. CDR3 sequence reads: CASSLPTTGTSGTGELFF. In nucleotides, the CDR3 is TGTGCCAGCAGCTTACCGACCACGGGTACGAGTGGAACCGGGGAGCTGTTTTTT.